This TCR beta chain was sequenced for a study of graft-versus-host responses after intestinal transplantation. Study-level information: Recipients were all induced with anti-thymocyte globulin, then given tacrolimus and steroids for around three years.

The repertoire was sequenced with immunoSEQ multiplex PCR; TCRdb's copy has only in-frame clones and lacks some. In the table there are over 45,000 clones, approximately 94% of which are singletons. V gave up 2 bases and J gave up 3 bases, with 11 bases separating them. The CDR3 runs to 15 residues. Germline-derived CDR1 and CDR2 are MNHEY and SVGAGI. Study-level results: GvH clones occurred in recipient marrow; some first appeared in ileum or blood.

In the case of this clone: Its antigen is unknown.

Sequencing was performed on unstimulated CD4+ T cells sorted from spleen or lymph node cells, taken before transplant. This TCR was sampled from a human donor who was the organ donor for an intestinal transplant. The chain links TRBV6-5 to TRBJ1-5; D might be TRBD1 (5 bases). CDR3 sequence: CASSYGRGPNQPQHF. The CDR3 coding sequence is TGTGCCAGCAGTTACGGGCGGGGACCCAATCAGCCCCAGCATTTT.